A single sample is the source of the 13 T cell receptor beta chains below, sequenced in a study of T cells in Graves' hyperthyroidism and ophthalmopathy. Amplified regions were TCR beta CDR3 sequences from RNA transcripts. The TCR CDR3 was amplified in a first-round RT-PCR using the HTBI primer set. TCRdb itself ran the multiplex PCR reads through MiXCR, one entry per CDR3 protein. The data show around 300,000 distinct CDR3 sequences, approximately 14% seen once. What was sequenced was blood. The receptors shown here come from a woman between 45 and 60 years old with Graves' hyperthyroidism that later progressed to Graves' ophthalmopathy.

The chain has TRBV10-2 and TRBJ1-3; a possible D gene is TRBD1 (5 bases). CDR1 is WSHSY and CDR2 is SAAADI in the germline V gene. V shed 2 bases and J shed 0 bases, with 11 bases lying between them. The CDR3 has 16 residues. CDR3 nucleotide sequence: TGCGCCAGCAGTGAGGGTGGCGGACACTCTGGAAACACCATATATTTT. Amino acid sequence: CASSEGGGHSGNTIYF.

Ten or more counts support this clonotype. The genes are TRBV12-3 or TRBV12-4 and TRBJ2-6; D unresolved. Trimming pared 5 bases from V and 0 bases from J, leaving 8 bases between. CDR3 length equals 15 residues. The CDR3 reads CASSRRLSGANVLTF. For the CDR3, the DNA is TGTGCCAGCAGTCGACGTCTCTCTGGGGCCAACGTCCTGACTTTC.

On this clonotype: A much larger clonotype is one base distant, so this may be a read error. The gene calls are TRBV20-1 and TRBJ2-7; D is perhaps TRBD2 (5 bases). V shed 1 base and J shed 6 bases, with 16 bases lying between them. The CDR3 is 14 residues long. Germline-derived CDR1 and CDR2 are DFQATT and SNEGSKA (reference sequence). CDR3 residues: CSARGERGTCEQYF. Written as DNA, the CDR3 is TGCAGTGCTAGAGGGGAACGGGGTACCTGCGAGCAGTACTTC.

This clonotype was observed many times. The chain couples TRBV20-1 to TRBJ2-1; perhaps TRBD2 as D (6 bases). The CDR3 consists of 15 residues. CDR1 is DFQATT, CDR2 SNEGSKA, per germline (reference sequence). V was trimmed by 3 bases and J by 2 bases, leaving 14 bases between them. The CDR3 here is CSASVIAAPYNEQFF. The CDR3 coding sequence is TGCAGTGCTAGTGTAATAGCGGCCCCCTACAATGAGCAGTTCTTC.

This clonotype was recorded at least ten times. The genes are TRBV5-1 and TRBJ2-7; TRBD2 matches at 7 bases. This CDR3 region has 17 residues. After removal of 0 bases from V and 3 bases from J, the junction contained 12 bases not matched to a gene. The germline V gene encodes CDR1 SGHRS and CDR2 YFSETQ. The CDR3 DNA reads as TGCGCCAGCAGCTTGGCCGGTGGGAGGGGAGTTTTCTACGAGCAGTACTTC. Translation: CASSLAGGRGVFYEQYF.

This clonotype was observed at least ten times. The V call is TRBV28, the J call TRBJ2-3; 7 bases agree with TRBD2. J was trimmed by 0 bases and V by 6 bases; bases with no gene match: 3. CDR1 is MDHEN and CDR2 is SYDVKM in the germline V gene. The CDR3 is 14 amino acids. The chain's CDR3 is CASSPGGSTDTQYF. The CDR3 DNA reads TGTGCCAGCAGCCCGGGGGGAAGCACAGATACGCAGTATTTT. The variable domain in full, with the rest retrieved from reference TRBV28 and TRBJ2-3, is DVKVTQSSRYLVKRTGEKVFLECVQDMDHENMFWYRQDPGLGLRLIYFSYDVKMKEKGDIPEGYSVSREKKERFSLILESASTNQTSMYLCASSPGGSTDTQYFGPGTRLTVL.

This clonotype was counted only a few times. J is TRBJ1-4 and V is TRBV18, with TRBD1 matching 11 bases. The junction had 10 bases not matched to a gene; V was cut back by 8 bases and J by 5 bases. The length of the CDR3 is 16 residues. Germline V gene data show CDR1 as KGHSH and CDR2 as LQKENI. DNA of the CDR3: TGTGCCAGCCAACACGGACAGGGGGCGGAAAATGAAAAACTGTTTTTT. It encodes CASQHGQGAENEKLFF.

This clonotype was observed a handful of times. For the CDR3, the DNA is TGCGCCAGCAGCCGGGGGGCCAGAAGCACAGATACGCAGTATTTT. Residues: CASSRGARSTDTQYF. The chain is built from TRBV4-1 and TRBJ2-3; the D call may be TRBD1 or TRBD2 (6 bases each). The germline V gene encodes CDR1 MGHRA and CDR2 YSYEKL. The CDR3 covers 15 residues. V was trimmed by 4 bases and J by 0 bases, leaving 11 bases between them.

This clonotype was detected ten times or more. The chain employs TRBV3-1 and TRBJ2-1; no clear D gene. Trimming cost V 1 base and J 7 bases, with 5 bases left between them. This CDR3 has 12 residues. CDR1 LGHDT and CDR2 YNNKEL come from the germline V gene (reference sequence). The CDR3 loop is CASSQVRNEQFF. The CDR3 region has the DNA TGTGCCAGCAGCCAAGTCCGTAATGAGCAGTTCTTC.

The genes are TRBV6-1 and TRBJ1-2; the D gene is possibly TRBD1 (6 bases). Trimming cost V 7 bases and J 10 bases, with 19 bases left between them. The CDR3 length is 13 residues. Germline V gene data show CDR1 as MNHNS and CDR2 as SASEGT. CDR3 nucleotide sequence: TGTGCCAGCAAATCTGGGGGCCGTCACGACTACACCTTC. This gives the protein CASKSGGRHDYTF.

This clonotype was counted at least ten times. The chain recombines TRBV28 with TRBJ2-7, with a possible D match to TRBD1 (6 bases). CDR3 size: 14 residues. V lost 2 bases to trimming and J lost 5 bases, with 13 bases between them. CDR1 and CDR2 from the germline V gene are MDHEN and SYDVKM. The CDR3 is CASSLQGRGNEQYF. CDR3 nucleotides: TGTGCCAGCAGTTTACAGGGCAGGGGAAACGAGCAGTACTTC. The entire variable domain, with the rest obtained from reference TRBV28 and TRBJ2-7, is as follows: DVKVTQSSRYLVKRTGEKVFLECVQDMDHENMFWYRQDPGLGLRLIYFSYDVKMKEKGDIPEGYSVSREKKERFSLILESASTNQTSMYLCASSLQGRGNEQYFGPGTRLTVT.

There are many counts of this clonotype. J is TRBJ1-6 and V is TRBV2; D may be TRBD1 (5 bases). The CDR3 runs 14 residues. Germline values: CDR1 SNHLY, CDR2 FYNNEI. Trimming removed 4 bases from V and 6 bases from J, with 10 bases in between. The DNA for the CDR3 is TGTGCCAGCAGTGCGCAGGGTGCTAATTCACCCCTCCACTTT. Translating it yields CASSAQGANSPLHF.

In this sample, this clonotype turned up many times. CDR3 protein: CASSLELRGPTTEAFF. The CDR3 nucleotides read TGTGCCAGCAGCTTAGAGCTCAGGGGGCCCACCACTGAAGCTTTCTTT. J is TRBJ1-1 and V is TRBV7-9; TRBD1 matches at 8 bases. The V gene's germline CDR1 is SEHNR and CDR2 FQNEAQ (reference sequence). The CDR3 loop spans 16 amino acids. With V trimmed by 1 base and J by 4 bases, 8 bases remained unmatched.